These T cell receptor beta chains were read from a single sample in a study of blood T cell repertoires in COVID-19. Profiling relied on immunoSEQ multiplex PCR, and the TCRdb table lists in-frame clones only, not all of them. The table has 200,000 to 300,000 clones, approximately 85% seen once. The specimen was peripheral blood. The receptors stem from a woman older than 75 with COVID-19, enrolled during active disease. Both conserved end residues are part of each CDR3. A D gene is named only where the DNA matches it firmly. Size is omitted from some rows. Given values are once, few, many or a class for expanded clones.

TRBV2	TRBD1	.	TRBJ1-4	TGTGCCAGCAGTCTCCGGGACAGGGAAAAACTGTTTTTT	CASSLRDREKLFF
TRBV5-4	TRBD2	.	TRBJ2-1	TGTGCCAGCAGCATCGCGGGGGGTTCCTACAATGAGCAGTTCTTC	CASSIAGGSYNEQFF
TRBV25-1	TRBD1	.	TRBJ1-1	TGTGCCAGCGGAACGGACAGGGGCACTGAAGCTTTCTTT	CASGTDRGTEAFF
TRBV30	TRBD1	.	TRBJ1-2	TGTGCCTGGAGTCCCGGGACAGCTGGAGGCTACACCTTC	CAWSPGTAGGYTF
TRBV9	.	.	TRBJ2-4	TGTGCCAGCAGCGTAGAAATGGCGGCTTTGCCAAACATTCAGTACTTC	CASSVEMAALPNIQYF
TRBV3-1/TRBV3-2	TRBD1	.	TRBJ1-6	TGTGCCAGCAGCCAAGGGGATAGACAGGGGTACAATTCACCCCTCCACTTT	CASSQGDRQGYNSPLHF
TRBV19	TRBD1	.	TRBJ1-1	TGTGCCAGTAGTATAGGGCAGGGGGCTGAAGCTTTCTTT	CASSIGQGAEAFF
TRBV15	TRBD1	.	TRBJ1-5	TGTGCCACCAGCAGAGAGACAGGGAGTGGACAGCCCCAGCATTTT	CATSRETGSGQPQHF
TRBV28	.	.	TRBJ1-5	TGTGCCAGCACCGGGGAGTCCAGCAATCAGCCCCAGCATTTT	CASTGESSNQPQHF
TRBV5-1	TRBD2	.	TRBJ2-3	TGCGCCAGCAGCCCCGGGACTAGCGGGGCGACAGATACGCAGTATTTT	CASSPGTSGATDTQYF
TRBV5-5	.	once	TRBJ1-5	TGTGCCAGCAGCTTGGGGGAGGGAAGGAATCAGCCCCAGCATTTT	CASSLGEGRNQPQHF
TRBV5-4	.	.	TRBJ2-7	TGTGCCAGCAGCTCCAGTGGCGGGGGCGTTAAGCAGTACTTC	CASSSSGGGVKQYF
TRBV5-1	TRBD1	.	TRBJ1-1	TGCGCCAGCAGCCCGAACGGACAGGGGGCTGAAGCTTTCTTT	CASSPNGQGAEAFF
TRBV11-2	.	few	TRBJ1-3	TGTGCCAGCAGCCCCAGGGGTGGATCAGGAAACACCATATATTTT	CASSPRGGSGNTIYF
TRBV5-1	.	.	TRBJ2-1	TGCGCCAGCAGCTTGGCCGGGGTCCGCCCCCTCTACAATGAGCAGTTCTTC	CASSLAGVRPLYNEQFF
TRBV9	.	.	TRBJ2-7	TGTGCCAGCAGCCCAAGGGGTGATTACTACGAGCAGTACTTC	CASSPRGDYYEQYF
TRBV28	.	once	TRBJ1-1	TGTGCCAGCAGCCTAAGACAAGACACTGAAGCTTTCTTT	CASSLRQDTEAFF
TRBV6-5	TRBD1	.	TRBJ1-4	TGTGCCAGCAGTTCCCTCCGACAGGGAAGTGAAAAACTGTTTTTT	CASSSLRQGSEKLFF
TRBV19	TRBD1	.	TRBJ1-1	TGTGCCAGTAGTCCTTGGACAGGCTCGAACACTGAAGCTTTCTTT	CASSPWTGSNTEAFF
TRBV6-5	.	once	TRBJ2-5	TGTGCCAGCAGTTACTCGACTCTCTATTGGGAGACCCAGTACTTC	CASSYSTLYWETQYF
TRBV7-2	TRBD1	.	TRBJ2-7	TGTGCCAGCAGCTTAGAGACAGGGGGCTCCTACGAGCAGTACTTC	CASSLETGGSYEQYF
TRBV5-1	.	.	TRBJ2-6	TGCGCCAGCAAACCTAACTCTGGGGCCAACGTCCTGACTTTC	CASKPNSGANVLTF
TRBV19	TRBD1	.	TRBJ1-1	TGTGCCAGTAGTATAGGACAGGGGCTACTGAACACTGAAGCTTTCTTT	CASSIGQGLLNTEAFF
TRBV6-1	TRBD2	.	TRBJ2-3	TGTGCCAGCAGTGAAGGCGGGGGGGCCGCAGATACGCAGTATTTT	CASSEGGGAADTQYF
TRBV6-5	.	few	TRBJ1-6	TGTGCCAGCAGTACCCTACAGGGAACTGTTTCACCCCTCCACTTT	CASSTLQGTVSPLHF
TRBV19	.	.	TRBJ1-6	TGTGCCAGTAGGGACAACTCCTATAATTCACCCCTCCACTTT	CASRDNSYNSPLHF
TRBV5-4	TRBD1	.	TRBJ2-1	TGTGCCAGCAGCCAGGACAGGGGCTCCTACAATGAGCAGTTCTTC	CASSQDRGSYNEQFF
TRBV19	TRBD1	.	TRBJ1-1	TGTGCCAGTATGGACAGGGGAAAAGCTTTCTTT	CASMDRGKAFF
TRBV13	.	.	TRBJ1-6	TGTGCCAGCAGCCGAACCGGGCGGGCAAATTCACCCCTCCACTTT	CASSRTGRANSPLHF
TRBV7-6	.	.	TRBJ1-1	TGTGCCAGCAGCTCGTTAGGGACATCTGGTAGACAAGTTTTCTTT	CASSSLGTSGRQVFF
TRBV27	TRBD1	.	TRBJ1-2	TGTGCCAGCAGTTCAAACCGGGACAGCAACTATGGCTACACCTTC	CASSSNRDSNYGYTF
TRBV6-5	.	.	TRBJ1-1	TGTGCCAGCAGTCGCTCCGGGGTCATGAACACTGAAGCTTTCTTT	CASSRSGVMNTEAFF
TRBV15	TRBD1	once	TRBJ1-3	TGTGCCACCAGCAGGGGACTTCCGGGACAGAGCTCTGGAAACACCATATATTTT	CATSRGLPGQSSGNTIYF
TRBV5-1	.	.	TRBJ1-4	TGCGCCAGCAGCCCAGAACCGACTGTGAGGAGTGAAAAACTGTTTTTT	CASSPEPTVRSEKLFF
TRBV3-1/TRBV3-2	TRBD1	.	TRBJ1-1	TGTGCCAGCAACAACAGGGGCGGCGGGGCTGAAGCTTTCTTT	CASNNRGGGAEAFF
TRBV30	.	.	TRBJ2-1	TGTGCCTGGAGTGTACATTACAATGAGCAGTTCTTC	CAWSVHYNEQFF
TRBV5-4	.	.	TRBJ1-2	TGTGCCAGCAGCGCCAACCAGGGGAGAGCTAACTATGGCTACACCTTC	CASSANQGRANYGYTF
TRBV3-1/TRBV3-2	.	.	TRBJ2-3	TGTGCCAGCAGCCCGCCTATTCAGGGTACGCAGTATTTT	CASSPPIQGTQYF
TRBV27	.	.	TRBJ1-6	TGTGCCAGCAGTAAGCACAGACCTAATTCACCCCTCCACTTT	CASSKHRPNSPLHF
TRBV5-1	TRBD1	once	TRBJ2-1	TGCGCCAGCAGTTGGACAGGGGGCGATGAGCAGTTCTTC	CASSWTGGDEQFF
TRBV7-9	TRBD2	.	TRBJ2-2	TGTGCCAGCAGCTTCGGGGGGAAGAACACCGGGGAGCTGTTTTTT	CASSFGGKNTGELFF
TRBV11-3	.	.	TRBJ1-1	TGTGCCAGCAGCTTAGGGTACGGGTCGAACACTGAAGCTTTCTTT	CASSLGYGSNTEAFF
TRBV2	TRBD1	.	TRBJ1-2	TGTGCCAGCAGTGGCCCGGGACAGGTTTATTACGGCTACACCTTC	CASSGPGQVYYGYTF
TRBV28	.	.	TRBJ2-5	TGTGCCAGCAGTTCCCCCCCTCTGGAGACCCAGTACTTC	CASSSPPLETQYF
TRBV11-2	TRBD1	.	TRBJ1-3	TGTGCCAGCAGCCGGACAGGGGGCTCTGGAAACACCATATATTTT	CASSRTGGSGNTIYF
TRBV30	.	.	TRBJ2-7	TGTGCCTGGGCTAGTTTAGAGGGTTCCTACGAGCAGTACTTC	CAWASLEGSYEQYF
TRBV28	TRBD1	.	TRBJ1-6	TGTGCCAGCAGTTCTTCATTGCAGGGGGCTAATTCACCCCTCCACTTT	CASSSSLQGANSPLHF
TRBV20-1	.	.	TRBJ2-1	TGCAGTGCTAGAAGTCAGGGCGAGCAGTTCTTC	CSARSQGEQFF
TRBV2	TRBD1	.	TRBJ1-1	TGTGCCAGACATTTGACAGGGAACTCCATTGAAGCTTTCTTT	CARHLTGNSIEAFF
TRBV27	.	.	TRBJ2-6	TGTGCCAGCAGTTTATCGAATAGCCCGGGGTCTGGGGCCAACGTCCTGACTTTC	CASSLSNSPGSGANVLTF
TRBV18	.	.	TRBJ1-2	TGTGCCAGCTCACCCGAGGAGTACTATGGCTACACCTTC	CASSPEEYYGYTF
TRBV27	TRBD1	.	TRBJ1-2	TGTGCCAGCAGCAGCCGGGACAGACCTTATTCTGATGGCTACACCTTC	CASSSRDRPYSDGYTF
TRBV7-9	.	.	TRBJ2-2	TGTGCCAGCAGCTCTTACACCGGGGAGCTGTTTTTT	CASSSYTGELFF
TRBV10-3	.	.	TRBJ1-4	TGTGCCATCAGTGGAGCCCATAATGAAAAACTGTTTTTT	CAISGAHNEKLFF
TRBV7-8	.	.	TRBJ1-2	TGTGCCAGCAGCTTACCAGGGGAGCGGGGCTACACCTTC	CASSLPGERGYTF
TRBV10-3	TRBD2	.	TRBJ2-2	TGTGCCATCAGTGAAGAGCGGGGGCACACCGGGGAGCTGTTTTTT	CAISEERGHTGELFF
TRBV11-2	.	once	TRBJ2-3	TGTGCCAGCAGTTACGGGCAGGGCAGCACAGATACGCAGTATTTT	CASSYGQGSTDTQYF
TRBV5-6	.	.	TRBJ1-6	TGTGCCAGCAGCCCGACCCCAACAGTTAATAATTCACCCCTCCACTTT	CASSPTPTVNNSPLHF
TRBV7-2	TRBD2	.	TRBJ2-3	TGTGCCAGCAGCCTTTCCGGGACTAACACAGATACGCAGTATTTT	CASSLSGTNTDTQYF
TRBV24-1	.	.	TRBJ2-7	TGTGCCACCAGTGACCCGACACAGAGCTCCTCTGACGAGCAGTACTTC	CATSDPTQSSSDEQYF